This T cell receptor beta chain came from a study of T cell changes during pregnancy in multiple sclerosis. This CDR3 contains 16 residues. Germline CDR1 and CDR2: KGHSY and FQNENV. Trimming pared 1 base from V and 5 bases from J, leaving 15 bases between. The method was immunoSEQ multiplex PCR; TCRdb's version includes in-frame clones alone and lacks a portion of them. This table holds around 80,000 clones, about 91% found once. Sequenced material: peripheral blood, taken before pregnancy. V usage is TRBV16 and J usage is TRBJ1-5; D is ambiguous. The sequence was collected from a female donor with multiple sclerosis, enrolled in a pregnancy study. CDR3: CASSQLAGSGDQPQHF. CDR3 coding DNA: TGTGCCAGCAGCCAATTGGCGGGAAGTGGGGATCAGCCCCAGCATTTT.